The 26 T cell receptor beta chains reported below all come from one sample, sequenced in a study of blood T cell repertoires in COVID-19. TCRdb's copy holds only in-frame clones and misses some; the assay was immunoSEQ multiplex PCR. In the table there are a few hundred thousand clones, 65% to 90% of which are singletons. The sample consisted of peripheral blood. The receptors come from a man aged 50 to 60 with active or convalescent COVID-19.

The V gene is TRBV28, the J gene TRBJ1-2, with a tentative D call TRBD1 (5 bases). CDR3 length equals 15 residues. Germline V gene lookup returns CDR1 MDHEN and CDR2 SYDVKM. V dropped 10 bases and J dropped 2 bases, with 20 bases sitting between them. The CDR3 DNA reads as TGTGCCACCTTCTGGGGAGGGGCAGGGAACTATGGCTACACCTTC. The encoded protein is CATFWGGAGNYGYTF.

The chain's CDR3 is CASSIRVGTGGFTEAFF. CDR3 bases: TGTGCCAGCAGCATACGAGTGGGGACGGGGGGTTTCACTGAAGCTTTCTTT. J is TRBJ1-1 and V is TRBV21-1. TRBV21-1 is noted as a pseudogene. There are 17 residues in the CDR3.

This sequence joins TRBV11-1 and TRBJ2-5; 7 nucleotides align to TRBD1. In germline, CDR1 is SGHAT, CDR2 FQDESV (reference sequence). Losses at the gene ends were 3 bases for V and 2 bases for J; bases not matched to a gene: 6. The CDR3 contains 15 residues. This CDR3 reads CASSLTGSGQETQYF. CDR3 bases: TGTGCCAGCAGCTTGACAGGGTCTGGGCAAGAGACCCAGTACTTC.

The chain links TRBV28 to TRBJ2-7; D ambiguous. Germline CDR1 and CDR2: MDHEN and SYDVKM. With 2 bases removed from V and 1 base from J, the gap between germline ends came to 9 bases. This CDR3 comprises 14 residues. As DNA, the CDR3 is TGTGCCAGCAGTTTACACACAGATTCCTACGAGCAGTACTTC. Its protein is CASSLHTDSYEQYF.

This clone was picked up one time. The CDR3 sequence: CASSAESGTGDLAEKLFF. The CDR3 DNA reads as TGTGCCAGCAGCGCGGAGTCCGGGACAGGGGATTTAGCTGAAAAACTGTTTTTT. The chain links TRBV9 to TRBJ1-4; TRBD1 agrees at 10 bases. The germline V gene encodes CDR1 SGDLS and CDR2 YYNGEE. Trimming cost V 3 bases and J 7 bases; bases outside gene matches: 15. This CDR3 spans 18 amino acids. The full variable domain, in which reference TRBV9 and TRBJ1-4 provide the parts outside the CDR3, is DSGVTQTPKHLITATGQRVTLRCSPRSGDLSVYWYQQSLDQGLQFLIQYYNGEERAKGNILERFSAQQFPDLHSELNLSSLELGDSALYFCASSAESGTGDLAEKLFFGSGTQLSVL.

V usage is TRBV14 and J usage is TRBJ1-5; tentatively, D is TRBD1 (5 bases). From germline, CDR1 is SGHDN and CDR2 FVKESK. This CDR3 is built from 12 residues. Deletions cut 4 bases from V and 8 bases from J, with 9 bases between. CDR3 DNA: TGTGCCAGCAGCCGGTGGGGGGAGCCCCAGCATTTT. Its protein product is CASSRWGEPQHF.

The genes are TRBV3-1 (or the pseudogene TRBV3-2) and TRBJ1-3; TRBD1 is a possible D gene (5 bases). Trimming took off 6 bases at V and 1 base at J, with 13 bases between the two ends. This CDR3 is 15 amino acids long. The germline V gene has CDR1 LGHDT and CDR2 YNNKEL (reference sequence). For the CDR3, the DNA is TGTGCCAGCAGGCACAGGCGCACTTCTGGAAACACCATATATTTT. This translates into CASRHRRTSGNTIYF.

The chain links TRBV27 to TRBJ2-3; maybe TRBD1 (5 bases). The germline V and J ends were trimmed by 5 bases and 1 base, with 19 bases remaining between them. Per the germline V gene, CDR1 is MNHEY and CDR2 is SMNVEV (reference sequence). The CDR3 consists of 17 residues. The CDR3 region is CASSPSGLGFGTDTQYF. CDR3 nucleotide sequence: TGTGCCAGCAGTCCCTCAGGGTTGGGTTTCGGCACAGATACGCAGTATTTT.

The J gene is TRBJ1-2, the V gene TRBV6-1; D is possibly TRBD1 (6 bases). Deletions cut 0 bases from V and 6 bases from J, with 11 bases between. This CDR3 has 14 amino acids. Germline V CDR1 and CDR2: MNHNS, SASEGT. CDR3 sequence: CASSEAHRVDGYTF. DNA for the CDR3: TGTGCCAGCAGTGAAGCGCACAGGGTCGATGGCTACACCTTC.

This sequence joins TRBV7-9 and TRBJ2-6; D remains unclear. Germline V gives CDR1 SEHNR, CDR2 FQNEAQ (reference sequence). Trimming stripped 5 bases from V and 3 bases from J, with 14 bases between. The CDR3 sequence is 16 residues long. The CDR3 nucleotides are TGTGCCAGCAGCCCGTTCCGCGGATTTGGGGCCAACGTCCTGACTTTC. Its translation is CASSPFRGFGANVLTF.

V is TRBV19 and J is TRBJ1-2, with TRBD1 matching 7 bases. Per germline, CDR1 LNHDA and CDR2 SQIVND (reference sequence). The trim removed 6 bases at V and 5 bases at J, leaving 6 bases unmatched. The CDR3 is 13 residues long. The CDR3 region is CASSRDSIYGYTF. CDR3 nucleotide sequence: TGTGCCAGTAGCCGGGACAGTATATATGGCTACACCTTC.

The chain recombines TRBV10-3 with TRBJ1-4, with 7 bases identical to TRBD1. Germline V gives CDR1 ENHRY, CDR2 SYGVKD. V shed 11 bases and J 8 bases; nucleotides not matched to a gene: 14. The CDR3 contains 14 residues. The CDR3 spells CASGGGDSREKLFF. Here the CDR3 DNA reads TGTGCCTCAGGAGGCGGGGACAGCCGCGAAAAACTGTTTTTT.

This clone was observed a few times. This CDR3 is also generated by other DNA sequences in the sample. V usage is TRBV2 and J usage is TRBJ1-1, with a tentative D call TRBD1 (6 bases). V gave up 4 bases and J gave up 1 base, with 7 bases separating them. CDR1 is SNHLY and CDR2 is FYNNEI in the germline V gene. This CDR3 contains 13 residues. CDR3 in amino acids: CASSVQGNTEAFF. CDR3 coding DNA: TGTGCCAGCAGTGTACAGGGGAACACTGAAGCTTTCTTT.

The chain employs TRBV5-1 and TRBJ2-1; perhaps TRBD2 as D (6 bases). V gave up 0 bases and J gave up 2 bases, with 12 bases separating them. Germline CDR1 is SGHRS and CDR2 is YFSETQ. The CDR3 runs 16 residues. The DNA of the CDR3 is TGCGCCAGCAGCTTGGGAACCGGGAGACCCTACAATGAGCAGTTCTTC. Protein product: CASSLGTGRPYNEQFF.

This clone was recorded only once. The chain has TRBV6-5 and TRBJ2-7, with 10 bases that match TRBD2. This CDR3 spans 14 amino acids. Losses at the gene ends were 4 bases for V and 7 bases for J; bases not matched to a gene: 7. CDR1 MNHEY and CDR2 SVGAGI come from the germline V gene. CDR3 in DNA: TGTGCCAGCAGTTTGACTAGCGGGCTACGGGAGCAGTACTTC. It translates to CASSLTSGLREQYF.

The chain links TRBV4-3 to TRBJ2-3, with no clear D. Germline CDR1 and CDR2: LGHNA and YSLEER. The CDR3 length is 15 residues. V lost 0 bases to trimming and J lost 2 bases, with 9 bases between them. CDR3 sequence: CASSQDSSDTDTQYF. The CDR3 DNA sequence: TGCGCCAGCAGCCAAGATAGCAGTGACACAGATACGCAGTATTTT.

The chain links TRBV18 to TRBJ2-5; D may be TRBD2 (5 bases). The germline V gene has CDR1 KGHSH and CDR2 LQKENI. This CDR3 spans 15 amino acids. V was shortened by 2 bases and J by 4 bases, with 14 bases between the two germline ends. CDR3 DNA: TGTGCCAGCTCACCAACCGGGGTTGGTGGAGAGACCCAGTACTTC. This gives the protein CASSPTGVGGETQYF.

The V and J genes are TRBV2 and TRBJ2-5, with D unresolved. Germline-derived CDR1 and CDR2 are SNHLY and FYNNEI. The CDR3 length is 16 residues. The ends were cut back, 1 base at V and 2 bases at J, with 14 bases in the middle. CDR3: CASSEGARRRQETQYF. The CDR3 DNA sequence: TGTGCCAGCAGTGAAGGGGCTCGTCGACGACAAGAGACCCAGTACTTC.

The rearrangement uses TRBV7-6 and TRBJ2-2, with 11 bases fitting TRBD2. CDR1 is SGHVS, CDR2 FNYEAQ, per germline. V was pared by 2 bases and J by 3 bases, with 5 bases of the junction left unmatched. The CDR3 consists of 17 residues. This CDR3 reads CASSLSLTSGDTGELFF. DNA for the CDR3: TGTGCCAGCAGCTTATCCTTGACTAGCGGGGACACCGGGGAGCTGTTTTTT.

The V call is TRBV5-1, the J call TRBJ2-1; TRBD2 matches 12 bases. V was pared by 4 bases and J by 8 bases, with 7 bases of the junction left unmatched. The CDR3 loop spans 15 amino acids. The V gene's germline CDR1 is SGHRS and CDR2 YFSETQ. CDR3 in amino acids: CASSPLAGGFDEQFF. The CDR3 DNA reads TGCGCCAGCAGCCCTCTAGCGGGAGGGTTCGATGAGCAGTTCTTC. The complete variable domain, with remaining parts taken from reference TRBV5-1 and TRBJ2-1, reads KAGVTQTPRYLIKTRGQQVTLSCSPISGHRSVSWYQQTPGQGLQFLFEYFSETQRNKGNFPGRFSGRQFSNSRSEMNVSTLELGDSALYLCASSPLAGGFDEQFFGPGTRLTVL.

With respect to this clone: Different DNA sequences within this sample yield the same CDR3. The V and J genes are TRBV7-9 and TRBJ2-5; D uncertain. Germline V gene sequence: CDR1 SEHNR, CDR2 FQNEAQ (reference sequence). The germline V and J ends were trimmed by 4 bases and 5 bases, with 11 bases remaining between them. This CDR3 is built from 13 residues. The CDR3 reads CASSSAGVETQYF. For the CDR3, the DNA is TGTGCCAGCAGCTCCGCTGGAGTGGAGACCCAGTACTTC.

This rearrangement joins TRBV5-1 to TRBJ2-5; a weak D match, TRBD1 (6 bases). The V gene's germline CDR1 is SGHRS and CDR2 YFSETQ. Between the trimmed V and J ends, which lost 0 bases and 2 bases, there was a span of 11 bases. This CDR3 has 15 residues. The CDR3 sequence: CASSLDGGPQETQYF. DNA for the CDR3: TGCGCCAGCAGCTTGGATGGGGGCCCTCAAGAGACCCAGTACTTC.

This sequence joins TRBV15 and TRBJ2-7; a possible D gene is TRBD2 (6 bases). V was trimmed by 0 bases and J by 4 bases, leaving 13 bases between them. The CDR3 runs to 15 residues. Per the germline V gene, CDR1 is LNHNV and CDR2 is YYDKDF (reference sequence). The DNA for the CDR3 is TGTGCCACCAGCAGAGAACCCCCCGGGGGATACGAGCAGTACTTC. Translating it yields CATSREPPGGYEQYF.

The chain links TRBV5-8 to TRBJ2-3, with 10 bases aligning to TRBD2. Trimming removed 6 bases from V and 6 bases from J; junction bases left unmatched: 4. The V gene's germline CDR1 is SGHTS and CDR2 YDEGEE. The CDR3 runs 13 residues. The CDR3 nucleotides are TGTGCCAGCAACCTAGCGGGAGCGGATACGCAGTATTTT. It specifies CASNLAGADTQYF. The variable domain in full, with the rest retrieved from reference TRBV5-8 and TRBJ2-3, is EAGVTQSPTHLIKTRGQQATLRCSPISGHTSVYWYQQALGLGLQFLLWYDEGEERNRGNFPPRFSGRQFPNYSSELNVNALELEDSALYLCASNLAGADTQYFGPGTRLTVL.

V is TRBV5-5 and J is TRBJ1-5, with TRBD1 matching over 9 bases. The CDR3 length is 15 residues. The ends lost 0 bases at V and 6 bases at J; junction bases unmatched: 4. Per germline, CDR1 SGHKS and CDR2 YYEKEE (reference sequence). The CDR3 DNA is TGTGCCAGCAGCTTGGGGACAGGGGAAGGTCAGCCCCAGCATTTT. This gives the protein CASSLGTGEGQPQHF.

The V gene is TRBV11-2, the J gene TRBJ2-1; 7 nucleotides agree with TRBD2. The CDR3 contains 17 residues. J was trimmed by 5 bases and V by 5 bases; bases with no gene match: 15. Germline V gives CDR1 SGHAT, CDR2 FQNNGV. CDR3 loop: CASSPRSAGLPDNEQFF. The CDR3 DNA is TGTGCCAGCAGCCCTCGAAGTGCGGGACTACCCGACAATGAGCAGTTCTTC. Full variable domain (rest looked up from reference TRBV11-2 and TRBJ2-1): EAGVAQSPRYKIIEKRQSVAFWCNPISGHATLYWYQQILGQGPKLLIQFQNNGVVDDSQLPKDRFSAERLKGVDSTLKIQPAKLEDSAVYLCASSPRSAGLPDNEQFFGPGTRLTVL.